This T cell receptor (beta chain) derives from a study of cytomegalovirus exposure and HLA in healthy donors. PCR employed 60 Vbeta and 13 Jbeta primers. Sequenced by immunoSEQ multiplex PCR; TCRdb stores in-frame clones only, minus some. The sample holds around 160,000 clones, 60% to 80% seen once. CDR3 length: 16 amino acids. CDR1 is MNHEY, CDR2 SMNVEV, per germline (reference sequence). Trimming at V came to 6 bases and at J to 4 bases, leaving 9 bases not matched to a gene. To note about this clone: Its antigen remains unknown.

Broader study findings: CMV antigen specificity of three CMV-associated chains was confirmed in vitro.

Specimen: PBMCs. The chain links TRBV27 to TRBJ2-6, with 7 bases lining up with TRBD1. The sequence came from a male donor in good health and CMV-seronegative. The CDR3 reads CASRLEGARGANVLTF. CDR3 DNA sequence: TGTGCCAGCAGACTCGAGGGGGCGCGGGGGGCCAACGTCCTGACTTTC.